What follows is one T cell receptor (beta chain) and its context. The V and J ends lost 2 bases and 8 bases respectively, with 15 bases between them. The CDR3 spans 15 residues. The germline gives CDR1 LNHNV, CDR2 YYDKDF (reference sequence). TCRdb's copy holds only in-frame clones and misses some; the assay was immunoSEQ multiplex PCR. The sample comprises roughly 420,000 clones, over 75% of which are singletons, and more than 0.9% rests with the top ten. These data are taken from a study of blood T cell repertoires in COVID-19. Study background: In each case, the material was cDNA or gDNA derived from T cells, B-cell-depleted T cells, or PBMCs.

The sequence derives from a woman aged 25-40 years with acute COVID-19. The chain couples TRBV15 to TRBJ1-4; tentative D call: TRBD1 (6 bases). The sequenced sample was PBMCs or T cells enriched from blood (not recorded which). The CDR3 loop is CATSRSQGWEEKLFF. CDR3 in DNA: TGTGCCACCAGCAGATCGCAGGGGTGGGAAGAAAAACTGTTTTTT.